The subject of this entry is one T cell receptor beta chain. This sample was included in a study of blood T cell repertoires in COVID-19. The overall study: Samples representing acute and convalescent COVID-19 were sourced from the United States, Italy and Spain. PBMCs, B-cell-depleted T cells, or T cells provided the cDNA or gDNA that made up the material.

Per the original methods: Scientists estimated how many nucleated cells there were by amplifying reference gene primers. Assay used: immunoSEQ multiplex PCR; TCRdb lists only in-frame clones, some missing. V and J calls and clone size follow that table, whereas D and trimming were derived from the DNA. The data show about 75,000 clones, 79% seen once. Germline loops: CDR1 KGHSH, CDR2 LQKENI. The CDR3 extends over 18 amino acids. The V segment lost 1 base and the J segment 5 bases; nucleotides outside the gene matches: 14. This clonotype was obtained from a woman older than 75 with active or convalescent COVID-19. The sequencing sample was made of peripheral blood. The chain is built from TRBV18 and TRBJ2-7; 10 bases are a match to TRBD2. The CDR3, as DNA: TGTGCCAGCTCACCACGGCAGGAGGCTAGCGGGAGTTCCCACGAGCAGTACTTC. Residues: CASSPRQEASGSSHEQYF.